One sample yielded the 15 T cell receptor beta chains listed below, sequenced in a study of T cell changes during pregnancy in multiple sclerosis. Method: immunoSEQ multiplex PCR; TCRdb's copy keeps in-frame clones and lacks some. The sample has around 72,000 clones; approximately 90% are singletons. This sample comprised peripheral blood, obtained in the second trimester of pregnancy. These receptors were collected from a female donor in good health, enrolled as a control in a pregnancy study.

This chain connects TRBV12-5 to TRBJ2-7, with D perhaps TRBD1 (6 bases). CDR3 size: 14 residues. The V gene's germline CDR1 is LGHNT and CDR2 FRNRAP. The V and J ends lost 7 bases and 4 bases respectively, with 17 bases between them. The CDR3 region is CASAEDGTIYEQYF. DNA of the CDR3: TGTGCTAGTGCCGAGGACGGGACAATATACGAGCAGTACTTC.

This chain joins TRBV11-1 and TRBJ2-3; a possible D gene is TRBD2 (5 bases). Trimming removed 5 bases from V and 5 bases from J, with 14 bases in between. Germline CDR1 is SGHAT and CDR2 is FQDESV (reference sequence). The CDR3 sequence is 14 residues long. This CDR3 is CASSPRTEGDTQYF. The CDR3 nucleotides read TGTGCCAGCAGCCCACGGACTGAGGGAGATACGCAGTATTTT. Full variable domain (missing parts from reference TRBV11-1 and TRBJ2-3): EAEVAQSPRYKITEKSQAVAFWCDPISGHATLYWYRQILGQGPELLVQFQDESVVDDSQLPKDRFSAERLKGVDSTLKIQPAELGDSAMYLCASSPRTEGDTQYFGPGTRLTVL.

The chain has TRBV6-5 and TRBJ1-5; D gene uncertain. With 6 bases removed from V and 4 bases from J, the gap between germline ends came to 16 bases. The V gene's germline CDR1 is MNHEY and CDR2 SVGAGI. The CDR3 sequence is 15 residues long. CDR3 amino acids: CASSAAGVGNQPQHF. The DNA of the CDR3 is TGTGCCAGCAGCGCGGCGGGTGTGGGGAATCAGCCCCAGCATTTT.

The chain couples TRBV18 to TRBJ2-3, with a weak D call TRBD2 (6 bases). V was shortened by 6 bases and J by 2 bases, with 15 bases between the two germline ends. The CDR3 sequence is 15 residues long. Germline CDR1 is KGHSH and CDR2 is LQKENI. The CDR3 reads CASSSGLFATDTQYF. CDR3 sequence (DNA): TGTGCCAGCTCGAGTGGACTATTCGCCACAGATACGCAGTATTTT.

The chain recombines TRBV6-5 with TRBJ2-1, with D perhaps TRBD2 (6 bases). V lost 0 bases, J lost 1 base, and 10 bases lay in between. The CDR3 has 16 residues. Germline V gene sequence: CDR1 MNHEY, CDR2 SVGAGI. Written as DNA, the CDR3 is TGTGCCAGCAGTTACTCGGTCGGGAGTTCCTACAATGAGCAGTTCTTC. Protein sequence: CASSYSVGSSYNEQFF.

The chain carries TRBV18 and TRBJ2-1, with 8 bases matching TRBD1. From germline, CDR1 is KGHSH and CDR2 LQKENI. This CDR3 is 14 amino acids long. Unmatched junction bases numbered 7, after V lost 5 bases and J lost 7 bases. Here the CDR3 reads CASSTETGENEQFF. CDR3 nucleotide sequence: TGTGCCAGCTCAACAGAGACAGGGGAGAATGAGCAGTTCTTC.

V is TRBV5-4 and J is TRBJ2-7, with D unresolved. Germline V gene sequence: CDR1 SGHNT, CDR2 YYREEE (reference sequence). Deletions cut 3 bases from V and 2 bases from J, with 15 bases between. The CDR3 runs to 15 residues. The CDR3 reads CASSSEASIPYEQYF. The CDR3 DNA sequence: TGTGCCAGCAGCTCCGAGGCCTCAATTCCCTACGAGCAGTACTTC.

The chain is built from TRBV6-1 and TRBJ1-1, with a weak D call TRBD1 (6 bases). Germline-derived CDR1 and CDR2 are MNHNS and SASEGT. The CDR3 consists of 13 residues. The V end lost 5 bases, the J end lost 10 bases, and 17 bases lay between the germline ends. The CDR3 loop reads CASSSDSPRRAFF. The CDR3 region has the DNA TGTGCCAGCAGTTCGGACAGTCCGAGGAGAGCTTTCTTT.

The chain joins TRBV7-8 to TRBJ1-1; 7 bases align to TRBD1. Germline V gene lookup returns CDR1 SGHVS and CDR2 FQNEAQ. Trimming at V came to 5 bases and at J to 5 bases, leaving 8 bases not matched to a gene. The CDR3 length is 14 residues. The CDR3 DNA follows: TGTGCCAGCAGCATAGGGACAGCTCGGACTGAAGCTTTCTTT. It codes for CASSIGTARTEAFF.

The chain joins TRBV13 to TRBJ2-7; D remains ambiguous. V lost 5 bases and J 3 bases, leaving 5 bases between the germline ends. Looked up from germline, CDR1 is PRHDT and CDR2 is FYEKMQ (reference sequence). There are 11 residues in the CDR3. CDR3 protein: CASSPCYEQYF. For the CDR3, the DNA is TGTGCCAGCAGCCCTTGCTACGAGCAGTACTTC. Variable domain in full (rest from reference TRBV13 and TRBJ2-7): AAGVIQSPRHLIKEKRETATLKCYPIPRHDTVYWYQQGPGQDPQFLISFYEKMQSDKGSIPDRFSAQQFSDYHSELNMSSLELGDSALYFCASSPCYEQYFGPGTRLTVT.

V gene TRBV27 combines with J gene TRBJ1-1; D ambiguous. The CDR3 is 14 amino acids. From germline, CDR1 is MNHEY and CDR2 SMNVEV (reference sequence). Trimming stripped 6 bases from V and 2 bases from J, with 13 bases between. The CDR3 reads CASSLALRNTEAFF. CDR3 coding DNA: TGTGCCAGCAGCCTTGCGTTAAGAAACACTGAAGCTTTCTTT.

The chain has TRBV6-6 and TRBJ1-6; possible D gene TRBD1, 6 bases. The germline CDR1 and CDR2 sequences are MNHNY and SVGAGI (reference sequence). The V and J ends lost 8 bases and 0 bases respectively, with 14 bases between them. The CDR3 is 16 amino acids. The CDR3 DNA reads as TGTGCCAGCCGGGACAAATTGAGCTCCTATAATTCACCCCTCCACTTT. Translated: CASRDKLSSYNSPLHF.

The chain links TRBV7-9 to TRBJ1-3; a weak D match, TRBD1 (6 bases). Trimming removed 1 base from V and 2 bases from J, with 9 bases in between. Germline V CDR1 and CDR2: SEHNR, FQNEAQ (reference sequence). CDR3 length: 15 residues. The DNA for the CDR3 is TGTGCCAGCAGCTTAGACAGGGCCACTGGAAACACCATATATTTT. This gives the protein CASSLDRATGNTIYF.

The chain employs TRBV13 and TRBJ1-1; TRBD1 might be the D (5 bases). Trimming pared 5 bases from V and 1 base from J, leaving 17 bases between. CDR3 length: 16 residues. Germline CDR1 PRHDT, CDR2 FYEKMQ (reference sequence). The CDR3 coding sequence is TGTGCCAGCAGCCTCCGGACCGGACAAGGGAACACTGAAGCTTTCTTT. It codes for CASSLRTGQGNTEAFF.

The chain combines TRBV4-3 with TRBJ1-4; tentative D call: TRBD1 (5 bases). This CDR3 spans 15 amino acids. The germline gives CDR1 LGHNA, CDR2 YSLEER. V was clipped by 0 bases and J by 8 bases, with 13 bases between them. The CDR3 sequence is CASSQDGAVSEKLFF. The CDR3 bases are TGCGCCAGCAGCCAAGATGGGGCCGTATCGGAAAAACTGTTTTTT.